A selection of T cell receptor beta chains follows, all from one sample in a study of cytomegalovirus exposure and HLA in healthy donors. Profiling relied on immunoSEQ multiplex PCR, and the TCRdb table lists in-frame clones only, not all of them. The data hold more than 80,000 clones, with roughly four fifths observed a single time. Sequenced material: PBMCs. These receptors were taken from a female donor in good health and CMV-seropositive. The CDR3 runs from the conserved cysteine through the conserved F or W. The order of the fields is J gene, V gene, clone size, D gene, CDR3 DNA, CDR3 protein. The D gene is left open where the match is weak. Size is omitted from some rows. Given values are once, few, many or a class for expanded clones.

j_call: TRBJ2-7
v_call: TRBV5-8
clone_size: -
d_call: TRBD1
cdr3_nt: TGTGCCAGCAGCCCCTGGGACAGGGTCTACGAGCAGTACTTC
cdr3_aa: CASSPWDRVYEQYF

j_call: TRBJ2-7
v_call: TRBV5-3
clone_size: once
d_call: TRBD2
cdr3_nt: TGTGCCAGAAGCGCGCGGACTAGCGGCCACGAGCAGTACTTC
cdr3_aa: CARSARTSGHEQYF

j_call: TRBJ1-6
v_call: TRBV4-1
clone_size: once
d_call: -
cdr3_nt: TGCGCCAGCAGCCATAGGGTTATCGGACTTAATAATTCACCCCTCCACTTT
cdr3_aa: CASSHRVIGLNNSPLHF

j_call: TRBJ1-1
v_call: TRBV5-6
clone_size: -
d_call: -
cdr3_nt: TGTGCCAGCAGCTTGGGTGGGCGGGGAGCTTTCTTT
cdr3_aa: CASSLGGRGAFF

j_call: TRBJ2-2
v_call: TRBV11-2
clone_size: -
d_call: -
cdr3_nt: TGTGCCAGCAGCTTACCTGAGTGGGGGCGGAACACCGGGGAGCTGTTTTTT
cdr3_aa: CASSLPEWGRNTGELFF

j_call: TRBJ2-5
v_call: TRBV4-1
clone_size: -
d_call: -
cdr3_nt: TGCGCCAGCAGCCGGGCAGCCGTAGAGACCCAGTACTTC
cdr3_aa: CASSRAAVETQYF

j_call: TRBJ2-7
v_call: TRBV5-6
clone_size: -
d_call: TRBD1
cdr3_nt: TGTGCCAGCAGTCCCGGGACAGGGTCAGCCTACGAGCAGTACTTC
cdr3_aa: CASSPGTGSAYEQYF

j_call: TRBJ2-7
v_call: TRBV2
clone_size: -
d_call: -
cdr3_nt: TGTGCCAGCAGTGAACGGCTTAGGGGCGAGCAGTACTTC
cdr3_aa: CASSERLRGEQYF

j_call: TRBJ2-2
v_call: TRBV27
clone_size: -
d_call: -
cdr3_nt: TGTGCCAGCAGTTTATCTCGGGTGAGGACCGGGGAGCTGTTTTTT
cdr3_aa: CASSLSRVRTGELFF

j_call: TRBJ1-4
v_call: TRBV29-1
clone_size: -
d_call: -
cdr3_nt: TGCAGCGTTTACAGGGTTTCGAGGGGGAATGAAAAACTGTTTTTT
cdr3_aa: CSVYRVSRGNEKLFF

j_call: TRBJ1-2
v_call: TRBV6-1
clone_size: -
d_call: -
cdr3_nt: TGTGCCAGCAGTGAAGCGGGGGGAGACTATGGCTACACCTTC
cdr3_aa: CASSEAGGDYGYTF

j_call: TRBJ1-4
v_call: TRBV18
clone_size: few
d_call: -
cdr3_nt: TGTGCCAGCTCACTCAGCAGGGAAGCTAATGAAAAACTGTTTTTT
cdr3_aa: CASSLSREANEKLFF

j_call: TRBJ2-3
v_call: TRBV30
clone_size: -
d_call: TRBD2
cdr3_nt: TGTGCCTGGAATCGAGGGGTGGGGACTAGAGATACGCAGTATTTT
cdr3_aa: CAWNRGVGTRDTQYF

j_call: TRBJ1-2
v_call: TRBV2
clone_size: -
d_call: TRBD1
cdr3_nt: TGTGCCAGCAGTGACAGGGGGGAAGGCTACACCTTC
cdr3_aa: CASSDRGEGYTF

j_call: TRBJ2-2
v_call: TRBV6-1
clone_size: -
d_call: -
cdr3_nt: TGTGCCAGCATCCCCCGGGTGCAGGGTTCCGGGGAGCTGTTTTTT
cdr3_aa: CASIPRVQGSGELFF

j_call: TRBJ2-7
v_call: TRBV7-8
clone_size: -
d_call: -
cdr3_nt: TGTGCCAGCAGCCTAGGGGTGGGGCAGGCCAATACCTACGAGCAGTACTTC
cdr3_aa: CASSLGVGQANTYEQYF

j_call: TRBJ1-4
v_call: TRBV5-1
clone_size: -
d_call: -
cdr3_nt: TGCGCCAGCAGCTTGGAGGGGTCAGGGGCCGGAGAAAAACTGTTTTTT
cdr3_aa: CASSLEGSGAGEKLFF

j_call: TRBJ1-1
v_call: TRBV6-5
clone_size: few
d_call: -
cdr3_nt: TGTGCCAGCAGTTACTCGATCGGCAGGGTGGACACTGAAGCTTTCTTT
cdr3_aa: CASSYSIGRVDTEAFF

j_call: TRBJ2-7
v_call: TRBV5-4
clone_size: -
d_call: TRBD1
cdr3_nt: TGTGCCAGCAGCGACCCGGACAGGGGAACCTACGAGCAGTACTTC
cdr3_aa: CASSDPDRGTYEQYF

j_call: TRBJ1-1
v_call: TRBV28
clone_size: once
d_call: -
cdr3_nt: TGTGCCAGCACCCAATCCTCCGGGGTAGGGACTGAAGCTTTCTTT
cdr3_aa: CASTQSSGVGTEAFF

j_call: TRBJ2-2
v_call: TRBV19
clone_size: -
d_call: -
cdr3_nt: TGTGCCAGTAGTATAGGACAGGACACCGGGGAGCTGTTTTTT
cdr3_aa: CASSIGQDTGELFF

j_call: TRBJ2-7
v_call: TRBV28
clone_size: -
d_call: TRBD2
cdr3_nt: TGTGCCAGCAGTGGCGGGACTAGCGGGTCCTACGAGCAGTACTTC
cdr3_aa: CASSGGTSGSYEQYF

j_call: TRBJ1-2
v_call: TRBV6-5
clone_size: few
d_call: TRBD1
cdr3_nt: TGTGCCAGCAGTTACTTAGGGGGCGTTAATGGCTACCCCTTC
cdr3_aa: CASSYLGGVNGYPF

j_call: TRBJ1-1
v_call: TRBV13
clone_size: -
d_call: -
cdr3_nt: TGTGCCAGCAGCTTAGCGGGGGTGGTCACTGAAGCTTTCTTT
cdr3_aa: CASSLAGVVTEAFF

j_call: TRBJ2-1
v_call: TRBV28
clone_size: -
d_call: TRBD2
cdr3_nt: TGTGCCAGCTCCGGGACTAGCGGGAGGAATGAGCAGTTCTTC
cdr3_aa: CASSGTSGRNEQFF

j_call: TRBJ2-2
v_call: TRBV7-2
clone_size: -
d_call: TRBD1
cdr3_nt: TGTGCCAGCAGCCCGACAGGGCCGCGCGGCGGGGAGCTGTTTTTT
cdr3_aa: CASSPTGPRGGELFF

j_call: TRBJ2-5
v_call: TRBV15
clone_size: medium-sized
d_call: -
cdr3_nt: TGTGCCACCAGCAGATTTGGAGGTGAGACCCAGTACTTC
cdr3_aa: CATSRFGGETQYF

j_call: TRBJ1-1
v_call: TRBV4-2
clone_size: -
d_call: -
cdr3_nt: TGTGCCATCGGCGAGGCGGGGAACACTGAAGCTTTCTTT
cdr3_aa: CAIGEAGNTEAFF